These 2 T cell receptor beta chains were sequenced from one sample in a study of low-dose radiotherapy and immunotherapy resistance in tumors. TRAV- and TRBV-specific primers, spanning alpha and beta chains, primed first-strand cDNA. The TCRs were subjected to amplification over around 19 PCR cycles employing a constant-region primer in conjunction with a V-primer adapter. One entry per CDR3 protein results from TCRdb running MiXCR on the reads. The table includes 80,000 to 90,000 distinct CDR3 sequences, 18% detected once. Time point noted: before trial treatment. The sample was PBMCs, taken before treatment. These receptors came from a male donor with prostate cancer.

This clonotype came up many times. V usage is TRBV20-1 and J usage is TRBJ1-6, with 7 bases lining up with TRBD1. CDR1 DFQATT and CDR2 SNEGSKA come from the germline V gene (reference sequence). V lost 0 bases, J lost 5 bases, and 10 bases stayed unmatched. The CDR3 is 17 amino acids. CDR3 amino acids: CSARDPKTGMDNSPLHF. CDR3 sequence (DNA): TGCAGTGCTAGAGACCCCAAGACAGGGATGGATAATTCACCCCTCCACTTT.

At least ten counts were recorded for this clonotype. CDR3: CASSEEDWRQFF. The CDR3, as DNA: TGCGCCAGCAGCGAGGAGGACTGGAGGCAGTTCTTC. The V gene is TRBV4-1, the J gene TRBJ2-1; a possible D gene is TRBD2 (5 bases). The CDR3 has 12 residues. Germline V gene sequence: CDR1 MGHRA, CDR2 YSYEKL. Trimming stripped 5 bases from V and 12 bases from J, with 14 bases between.